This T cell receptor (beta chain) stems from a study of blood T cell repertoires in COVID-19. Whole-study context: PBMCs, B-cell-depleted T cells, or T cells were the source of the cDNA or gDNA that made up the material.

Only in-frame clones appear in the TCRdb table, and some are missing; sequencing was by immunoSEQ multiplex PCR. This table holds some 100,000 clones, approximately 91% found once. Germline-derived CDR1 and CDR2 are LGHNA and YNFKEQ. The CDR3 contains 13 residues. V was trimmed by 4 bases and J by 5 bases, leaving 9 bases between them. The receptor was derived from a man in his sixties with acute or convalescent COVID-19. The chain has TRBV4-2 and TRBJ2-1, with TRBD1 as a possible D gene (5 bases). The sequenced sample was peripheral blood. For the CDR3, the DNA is TGTGCCAGCAGCCCTGCAGGGAACAATGAGCAGTTCTTC. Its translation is CASSPAGNNEQFF.